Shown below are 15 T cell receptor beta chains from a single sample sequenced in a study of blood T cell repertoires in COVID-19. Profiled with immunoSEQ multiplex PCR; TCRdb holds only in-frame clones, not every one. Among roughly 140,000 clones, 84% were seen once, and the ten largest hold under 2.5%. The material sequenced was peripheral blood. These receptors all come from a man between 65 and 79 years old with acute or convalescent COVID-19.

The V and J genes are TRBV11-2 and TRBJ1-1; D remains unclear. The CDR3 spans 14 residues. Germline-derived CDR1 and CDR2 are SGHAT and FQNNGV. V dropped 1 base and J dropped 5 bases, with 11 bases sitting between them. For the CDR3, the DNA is TGTGCCAGCAGCTTAGTAATGGGGAGGACTGAAGCTTTCTTT. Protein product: CASSLVMGRTEAFF.

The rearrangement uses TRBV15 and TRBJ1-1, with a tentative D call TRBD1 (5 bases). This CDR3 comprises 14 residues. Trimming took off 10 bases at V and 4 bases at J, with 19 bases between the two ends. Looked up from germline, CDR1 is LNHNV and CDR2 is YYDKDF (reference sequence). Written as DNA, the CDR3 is TGTGCCATCAAATTAGGGGCACTGTCCACTGAAGCTTTCTTT. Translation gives CAIKLGALSTEAFF.

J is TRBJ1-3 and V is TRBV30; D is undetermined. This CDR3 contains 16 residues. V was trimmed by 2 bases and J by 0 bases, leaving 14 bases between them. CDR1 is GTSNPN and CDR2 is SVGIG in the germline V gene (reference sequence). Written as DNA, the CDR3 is TGTGCCTGGAGTCCGCGGCTCCCGGTCTCTGGAAACACCATATATTTT. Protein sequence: CAWSPRLPVSGNTIYF.

The CDR3 DNA reads as TGTGCCAGTTCCTTGACACGCTTCATGAACACTGAAGCTTTCTTT. Translated: CASSLTRFMNTEAFF. This sequence joins TRBV19 and TRBJ1-1; D uncertain. Per germline, CDR1 LNHDA and CDR2 SQIVND (reference sequence). Trimming removed 8 bases from V and 0 bases from J, with 16 bases in between. The CDR3 length is 15 residues.

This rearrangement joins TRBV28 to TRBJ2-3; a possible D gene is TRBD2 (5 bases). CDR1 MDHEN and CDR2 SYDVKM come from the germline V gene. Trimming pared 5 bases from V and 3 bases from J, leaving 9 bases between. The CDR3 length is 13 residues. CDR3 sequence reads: CASSPGWTDTQYF. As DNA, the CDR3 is TGTGCCAGCAGTCCGGGGTGGACAGATACGCAGTATTTT.

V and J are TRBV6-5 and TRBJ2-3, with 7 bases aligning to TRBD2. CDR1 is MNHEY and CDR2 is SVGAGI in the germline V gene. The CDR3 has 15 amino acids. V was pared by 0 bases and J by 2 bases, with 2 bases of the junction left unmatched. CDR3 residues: CASSYSAGDTDTQYF. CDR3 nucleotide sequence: TGTGCCAGCAGTTACTCCGCGGGGGACACAGATACGCAGTATTTT.

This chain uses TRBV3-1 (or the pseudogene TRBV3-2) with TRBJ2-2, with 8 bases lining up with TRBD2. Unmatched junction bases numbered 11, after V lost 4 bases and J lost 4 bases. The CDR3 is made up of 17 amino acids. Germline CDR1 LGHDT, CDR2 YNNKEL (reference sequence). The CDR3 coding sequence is TGTGCCAGCAGCCCCGGGGTAGCGGGAACCTCCACCGGGGAGCTGTTTTTT. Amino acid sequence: CASSPGVAGTSTGELFF.

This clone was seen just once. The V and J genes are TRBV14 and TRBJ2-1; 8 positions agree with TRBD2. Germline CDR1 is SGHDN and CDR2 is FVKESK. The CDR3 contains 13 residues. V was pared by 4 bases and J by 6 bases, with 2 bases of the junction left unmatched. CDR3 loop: CASSPGTSNEQFF. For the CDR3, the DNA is TGTGCCAGCAGCCCCGGGACTAGCAATGAGCAGTTCTTC.

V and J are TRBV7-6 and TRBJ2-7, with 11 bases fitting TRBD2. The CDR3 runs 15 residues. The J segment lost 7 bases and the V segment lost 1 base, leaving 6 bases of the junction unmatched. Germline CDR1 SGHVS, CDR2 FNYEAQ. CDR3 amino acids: CASSLEVGTSGEQYF. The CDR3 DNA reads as TGTGCCAGCAGCTTAGAGGTAGGGACTAGCGGTGAGCAGTACTTC.

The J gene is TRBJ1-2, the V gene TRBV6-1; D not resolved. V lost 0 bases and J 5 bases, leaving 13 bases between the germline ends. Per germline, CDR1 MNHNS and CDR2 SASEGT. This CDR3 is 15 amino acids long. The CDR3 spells CASSEAIGRRYGYTF. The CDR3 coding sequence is TGTGCCAGCAGTGAAGCTATAGGGAGGAGATATGGCTACACCTTC.

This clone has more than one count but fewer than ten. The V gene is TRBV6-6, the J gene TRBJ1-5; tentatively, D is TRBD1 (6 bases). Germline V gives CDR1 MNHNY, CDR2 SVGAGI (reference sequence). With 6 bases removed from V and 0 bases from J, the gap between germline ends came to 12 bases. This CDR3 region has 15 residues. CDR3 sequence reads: CASSSWGLSNQPQHF. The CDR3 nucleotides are TGTGCCAGCAGCTCTTGGGGGCTTAGCAATCAGCCCCAGCATTTT.

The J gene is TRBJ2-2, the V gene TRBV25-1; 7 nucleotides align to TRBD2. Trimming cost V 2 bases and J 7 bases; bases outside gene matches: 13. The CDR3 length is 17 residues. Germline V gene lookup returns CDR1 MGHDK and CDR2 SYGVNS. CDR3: CASSELPGEGRGGELFF. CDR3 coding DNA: TGTGCCAGCAGTGAACTCCCCGGGGAGGGCCGAGGCGGGGAGCTGTTTTTT.

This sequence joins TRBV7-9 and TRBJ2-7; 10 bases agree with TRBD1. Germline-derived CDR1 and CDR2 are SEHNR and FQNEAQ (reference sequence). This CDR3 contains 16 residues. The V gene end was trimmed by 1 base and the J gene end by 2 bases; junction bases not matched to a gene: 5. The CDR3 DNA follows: TGTGCCAGCAGCTTAGGGGGGACAGGGGCCCCCTACGAGCAGTACTTC. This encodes CASSLGGTGAPYEQYF.

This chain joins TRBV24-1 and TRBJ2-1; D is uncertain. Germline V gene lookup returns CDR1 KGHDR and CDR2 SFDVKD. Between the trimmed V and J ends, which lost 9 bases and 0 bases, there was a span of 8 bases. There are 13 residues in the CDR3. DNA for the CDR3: TGTGCCACCGCGGCTAGCTCCTACAATGAGCAGTTCTTC. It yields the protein CATAASSYNEQFF.

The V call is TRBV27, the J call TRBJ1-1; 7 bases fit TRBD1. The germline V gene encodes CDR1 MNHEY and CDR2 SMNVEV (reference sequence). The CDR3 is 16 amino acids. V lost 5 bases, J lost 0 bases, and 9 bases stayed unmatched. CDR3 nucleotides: TGTGCCAGCAGTCGAAGGCCGACAGGGCTGAACACTGAAGCTTTCTTT. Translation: CASSRRPTGLNTEAFF.